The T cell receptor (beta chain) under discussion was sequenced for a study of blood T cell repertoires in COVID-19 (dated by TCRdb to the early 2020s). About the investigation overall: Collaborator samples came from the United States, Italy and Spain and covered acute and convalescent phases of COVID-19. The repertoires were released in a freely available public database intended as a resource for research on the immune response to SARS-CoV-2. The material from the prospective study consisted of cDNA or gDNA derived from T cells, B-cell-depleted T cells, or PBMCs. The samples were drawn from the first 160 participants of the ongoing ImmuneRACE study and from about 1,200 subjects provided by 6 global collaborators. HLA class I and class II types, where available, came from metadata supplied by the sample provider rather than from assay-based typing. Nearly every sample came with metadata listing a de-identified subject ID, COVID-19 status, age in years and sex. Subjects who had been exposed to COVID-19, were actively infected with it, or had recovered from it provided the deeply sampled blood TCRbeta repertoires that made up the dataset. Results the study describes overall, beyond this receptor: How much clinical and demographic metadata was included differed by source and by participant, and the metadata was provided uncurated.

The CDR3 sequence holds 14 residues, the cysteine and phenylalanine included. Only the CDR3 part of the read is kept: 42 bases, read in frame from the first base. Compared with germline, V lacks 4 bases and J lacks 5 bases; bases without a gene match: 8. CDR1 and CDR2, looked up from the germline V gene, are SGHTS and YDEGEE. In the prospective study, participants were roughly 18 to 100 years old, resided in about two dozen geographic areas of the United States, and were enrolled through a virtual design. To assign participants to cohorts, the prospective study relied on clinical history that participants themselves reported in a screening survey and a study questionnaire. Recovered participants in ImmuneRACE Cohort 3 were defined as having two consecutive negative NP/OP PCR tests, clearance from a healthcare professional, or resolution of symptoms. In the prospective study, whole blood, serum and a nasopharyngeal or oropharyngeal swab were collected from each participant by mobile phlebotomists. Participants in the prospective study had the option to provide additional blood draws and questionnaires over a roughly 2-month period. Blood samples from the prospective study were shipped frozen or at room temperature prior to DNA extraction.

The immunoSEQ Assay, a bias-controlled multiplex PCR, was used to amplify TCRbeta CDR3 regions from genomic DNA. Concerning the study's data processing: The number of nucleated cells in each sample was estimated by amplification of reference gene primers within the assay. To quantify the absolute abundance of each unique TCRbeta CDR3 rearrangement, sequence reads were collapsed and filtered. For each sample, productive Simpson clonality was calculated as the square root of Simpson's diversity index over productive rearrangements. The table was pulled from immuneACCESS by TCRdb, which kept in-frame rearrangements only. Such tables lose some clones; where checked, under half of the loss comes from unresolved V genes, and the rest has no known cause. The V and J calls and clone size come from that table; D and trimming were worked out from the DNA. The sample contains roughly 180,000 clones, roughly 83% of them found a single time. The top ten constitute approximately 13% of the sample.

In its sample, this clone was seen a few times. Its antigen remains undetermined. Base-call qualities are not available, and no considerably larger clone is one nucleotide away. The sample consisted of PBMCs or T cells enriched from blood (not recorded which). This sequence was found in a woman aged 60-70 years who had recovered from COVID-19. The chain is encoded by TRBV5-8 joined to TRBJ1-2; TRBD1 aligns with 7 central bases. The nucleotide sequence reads TGTGCCAGCAGCCTACCGACAGGGTCATATGGCTACACCTTC. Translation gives CASSLPTGSYGYTF. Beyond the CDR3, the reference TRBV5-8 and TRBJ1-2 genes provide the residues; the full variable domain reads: EAGVTQSPTHLIKTRGQQATLRCSPISGHTSVYWYQQALGLGLQFLLWYDEGEERNRGNFPPRFSGRQFPNYSSELNVNALELEDSALYLCASSLPTGSYGYTFGSGTRLTVV.